Presented here are 2 T cell receptor beta chains from one specimen sequenced in a study of cytomegalovirus exposure and HLA in healthy donors. A multiplex PCR was run with 60 Vbeta primers and 13 Jbeta primers. The method was immunoSEQ multiplex PCR; TCRdb's version includes in-frame clones alone and lacks a portion of them. The repertoire table contains 200,000 to 250,000 clones. Sequencing used PBMCs. These receptors were obtained from a girl aged 2-15 years in good health and CMV-seropositive.

V is TRBV5-1 and J is TRBJ2-5, with 8 bases lining up with TRBD2. The assigned J gene may be wrong: the sequence end matches TRBJ2-7 better. The CDR3 loop spans 14 amino acids. CDR1 SGHRS and CDR2 YFSETQ come from the germline V gene. The CDR3 sequence is CASSLEAGESEQYF. In nucleotides, the CDR3 is TGCGCCAGCAGCTTGGAAGCGGGAGAGTCCGAGCAGTACTTC.

V and J are TRBV5-4 and TRBJ1-2, with a weak D call TRBD1 (5 bases). The germline V gene encodes CDR1 SGHNT and CDR2 YYREEE (reference sequence). Trimming stripped 6 bases from V and 8 bases from J, with 20 bases between. The CDR3 contains 14 residues. The CDR3 spells CASTLLDTAVGYTF. The DNA of the CDR3 is TGTGCCAGCACTCTTCTGGACACAGCTGTCGGCTACACCTTC.